Listed below are T cell receptor beta chains from one sample, sequenced in a study of CD8+CD57+ T cells in acquired aplastic anemia. TCRdb reprocessed the reads with MiXCR, giving one entry per CDR3 protein. The repertoire holds some 200,000 distinct CDR3 sequences, with roughly 35% as singletons. The sample consisted of sorted CD4+, CD8+, or CD8+CD57+ T cells (not recorded which) from PBMCs. These receptor sequences come from a human donor in good health, serving as a control. Both conserved end residues are part of each CDR3. D genes are given only for firm matches. Clone size is shown for a subset of rows, as once, few, many or a class of expanded clone.

15 | TRBJ2-7 | many | - | TRBV20-1 | TGCAGTGCTAGGGATCCCCAGGGGGGCCTCTACGAGCAGTACTTC | CSARDPQGGLYEQYF
14 | TRBJ1-6 | - | TRBD1 | TRBV29-1 | TGCAGCGCGATGGACAGGCGGTCCGATTCACCCCTCCACTTT | CSAMDRRSDSPLHF
15 | TRBJ1-5 | many | - | TRBV19 | TGTGCCAGTAGTCTCGGCACAGGGAGCAATCAGCCCCAGCATTTT | CASSLGTGSNQPQHF
15 | TRBJ1-2 | - | - | TRBV7-2 | TGTGCCAGCAGCCTCGCCCGAGGGGCAGGGGATGGCTACACCTTC | CASSLARGAGDGYTF
13 | TRBJ1-5 | - | - | TRBV19 | TGTGCCAGTAGTATAGGGTTAGATCAGCCCCAGCATTTT | CASSIGLDQPQHF
16 | TRBJ2-2 | few | - | TRBV6-1 | TGTGCCAGCAGGCCCGGCGGGGCACCTCGATCCGGGGAGCTGTTTTTT | CASRPGGAPRSGELFF
14 | TRBJ2-7 | - | - | TRBV5-6 | TGTGCCAGCAGCTTGTCGCAGGGGTCGCACGAGCAGTACTTC | CASSLSQGSHEQYF
16 | TRBJ2-2 | - | TRBD2 | TRBV7-3 | TGTGCCAGCAGCCGTATGGGACTAGCGAACACCGGGGAGCTGTTTTTT | CASSRMGLANTGELFF
15 | TRBJ2-7 | - | - | TRBV15 | TGTGCCACCAGCAGAGACGGAACAGGTGTCGACGAGCAGTACTTC | CATSRDGTGVDEQYF
15 | TRBJ2-4 | few | - | TRBV20-1 | TGCAGTGCCCAAACAGGGTTACCCCTCTGGGACATTCAGTACTTC | CSAQTGLPLWDIQYF
15 | TRBJ2-5 | few | TRBD1 | TRBV3-1 | TGTGCCAGCAGCCAACAAACAGGGGGATGGGAGACCCAGTACTTC | CASSQQTGGWETQYF
15 | TRBJ2-1 | - | TRBD2 | TRBV11-1 | TGTGCCAGCAGCTTGGGGGGGGTCAGGTTCAATGAGCAGTTCTTC | CASSLGGVRFNEQFF
16 | TRBJ2-3 | - | TRBD2 | TRBV20-1 | TGCAGTGCTAGCGGGGGGGCTGGTATAGGGACAGATACGCAGTATTTT | CSASGGAGIGTDTQYF
12 | TRBJ1-1 | many | - | TRBV20-1 | TGCAGTGCCCAAGCGGCTTCCACCGAAGCTTTCTTT | CSAQAASTEAFF
14 | TRBJ2-7 | - | - | TRBV10-1 | TGCGCCAGCAGTGAGTCAGGCGGGGACCGCCTCCAGTACTTC | CASSESGGDRLQYF
13 | TRBJ2-5 | many | - | TRBV10-3 | TGTGCCATCAGCCCAGGGTTTTCAGAGACCCAGTACTTC | CAISPGFSETQYF
13 | TRBJ1-2 | many | - | TRBV20-1 | TGCAGTGCTTTGGAAACGGAGAACTATGGCTACACCTTC | CSALETENYGYTF
14 | TRBJ1-1 | few | - | TRBV7-3 | TGTGCCTGGAGTCGAGGAGGGCCTGGGAATGAAGCTTTCTTT | CAWSRGGPGNEAFF
14 | TRBJ1-3 | - | - | TRBV11-2 | TGTGCCAGCAGCTTCTTGGCGGTTGGAAACACCATATATTTT | CASSFLAVGNTIYF
14 | TRBJ2-7 | - | TRBD2 | TRBV3-1 | TGTGCCAGCAGCCTAAGCGGGGGGGCCGGCGAGCAGTACTTC | CASSLSGGAGEQYF
14 | TRBJ2-1 | - | - | TRBV5-6 | TGTGCCAGCAGTGGCCGGGCGGTGTTGGATGAGCAGTTCTTC | CASSGRAVLDEQFF
19 | TRBJ2-3 | - | TRBD2 | TRBV15 | TGTGCCACCAGCAGAGCCTATCCGACTAGCTTGTGGAGTGGAGATACGCAGTATTTT | CATSRAYPTSLWSGDTQYF
15 | TRBJ1-1 | - | - | TRBV2 | TGTGCCAGCAGGACCGTGGACAGTTTGATATCTGAAGCTTTCTTT | CASRTVDSLISEAFF
13 | TRBJ1-6 | many | - | TRBV10-1 | TGCGCCAGTGCCCTGACAGTGAATTCACCCCTCCACTTT | CASALTVNSPLHF
13 | TRBJ1-4 | many | - | TRBV7-9 | TGTGCCAGCGGGAACAGTAACTTTCGAAAACTGTTTTTT | CASGNSNFRKLFF
14 | TRBJ1-1 | many | - | TRBV2 | TGTGCCAGCAGTGTGGTTGGGTTAGGGGCGGAAGCTTTCTTT | CASSVVGLGAEAFF
14 | TRBJ1-4 | many | - | TRBV2 | TGTGCCAGCAGACCAGGGACTGCGAATGAAAAACTGTTTTTT | CASRPGTANEKLFF
11 | TRBJ2-2 | - | - | TRBV7-2 | TGTGCCAGCAATGGCACCGGGGAGCTGTTTTTT | CASNGTGELFF
16 | TRBJ2-1 | many | TRBD2 | TRBV20-1 | TGCAGTGCGCACCGACTAGCGGGGGTTAGCTACAATGAGCAGTTCTTC | CSAHRLAGVSYNEQFF
14 | TRBJ2-2 | few | - | TRBV7-9 | TGTGCCAGCAGCTTAATATCTCAGTCCGGGGAGCTGTTTTTT | CASSLISQSGELFF
13 | TRBJ1-2 | many | - | TRBV9 | TGTGCCAGCAGCGCCGACACCAACTATGGCTACACCTTC | CASSADTNYGYTF